These 12 T cell receptor beta chains were all obtained from the same sample, sequenced in a study of cytomegalovirus exposure and HLA in healthy donors. Profiled with immunoSEQ multiplex PCR; TCRdb holds only in-frame clones, not every one. The sample lists around 350,000 clones, approximately 90% occurring once. Sequencing used PBMCs. These TCRs come from a young woman in good health and CMV-seronegative.

With regard to this clone: The same CDR3 also results from other DNA sequences found in this sample. This chain joins TRBV5-1 and TRBJ2-3; tentative D call: TRBD1 (6 bases). CDR1 is SGHRS, CDR2 YFSETQ, per germline. The CDR3 extends over 15 amino acids. The V gene lost 1 base and the J gene lost 0 bases, with 9 bases spanning the gap. The chain's CDR3 is CASSLNRASTDTQYF. The CDR3 region has the DNA TGCGCCAGCAGCTTGAACAGGGCGAGCACAGATACGCAGTATTTT.

J is TRBJ1-2 and V is TRBV11-2; D unclear. Germline CDR1 SGHAT, CDR2 FQNNGV. Trimming removed 4 bases from V and 3 bases from J, with 6 bases in between. The CDR3 has 12 amino acids. The CDR3 region has the DNA TGTGCCAGCAGCTACGGGTACTATGGCTACACCTTC. It encodes CASSYGYYGYTF.

This clone was seen once. The chain recombines TRBV5-1 with TRBJ2-5; TRBD2 matches 13 bases. The germline V gene has CDR1 SGHRS and CDR2 YFSETQ. V trimming: 7 bases; J trimming: 5 bases; junction bases outside the gene matches: 8. There are 15 residues in the CDR3. The CDR3 region is CASRTSGSPQETQYF. The CDR3 DNA reads TGCGCCAGCCGGACTAGCGGGAGCCCACAGGAGACCCAGTACTTC.

Turning to this clone: The sample holds other DNA sequences that translate to the same CDR3. The V and J genes are TRBV27 and TRBJ1-2; D gene uncertain. Deletions cut 3 bases from V and 2 bases from J, with 7 bases between. Germline CDR1 reads MNHEY; CDR2 reads SMNVEV (reference sequence). The CDR3 is made up of 13 amino acids. The CDR3 here is CASSFSGNYGYTF. CDR3 sequence (DNA): TGTGCCAGCAGTTTTTCAGGAAACTATGGCTACACCTTC.

This chain connects TRBV6-5 to TRBJ2-5, with 12 bases fitting TRBD2. Trimming at V came to 2 bases and at J to 4 bases, leaving 2 bases not matched to a gene. Germline V gives CDR1 MNHEY, CDR2 SVGAGI. The CDR3 is 15 residues long. CDR3 in amino acids: CASSYQGLAGETQYF. CDR3 coding DNA: TGTGCCAGCAGTTACCAGGGACTAGCGGGAGAGACCCAGTACTTC.

This rearrangement joins TRBV6-5 to TRBJ2-5, with 7 nucleotides matching TRBD2. In germline, CDR1 is MNHEY, CDR2 SVGAGI. This CDR3 region has 15 residues. V dropped 6 bases and J dropped 0; count of bases not matched to a gene: 7. CDR3 in DNA: TGTGCCAGCAGGAGGGACTACAACCACCAAGAGACCCAGTACTTC. This codes for CASRRDYNHQETQYF.

The chain couples TRBV5-1 to TRBJ2-1; TRBD2 aligns across 9 bases. The CDR3 is made up of 17 amino acids. Per the germline V gene, CDR1 is SGHRS and CDR2 is YFSETQ. The ends lost 0 bases at V and 6 bases at J; junction bases unmatched: 10. The chain's CDR3 is CASSLERLRRGGNEQFF. CDR3 sequence (DNA): TGCGCCAGCAGCTTGGAGAGGTTGCGGCGGGGGGGCAATGAGCAGTTCTTC.

The chain uses TRBV7-2 and TRBJ1-3; D gene unclear. The CDR3 spans 14 residues. Trimming pared 0 bases from V and 2 bases from J, leaving 5 bases between. Germline lookup yields CDR1 SGHTA and CDR2 FQGNSA. For the CDR3, the DNA is TGTGCCAGCAGCTTAGCCGGGGCTGGAAACACCATATATTTT. This translates into CASSLAGAGNTIYF.

A single count supports this clone. The chain recombines TRBV4-1 with TRBJ2-5; unclear D gene. The V end lost 3 bases, the J end lost 2 bases, and 10 bases lay between the germline ends. This CDR3 comprises 14 residues. Germline CDR1 and CDR2: MGHRA and YSYEKL. The CDR3 here is CASSHGRAQETQYF. The CDR3 DNA reads as TGCGCCAGCAGCCATGGAAGAGCGCAAGAGACCCAGTACTTC.

The J gene is TRBJ2-3, the V gene TRBV27; possible D gene TRBD2, 6 bases. This CDR3 contains 17 residues. V dropped 5 bases and J dropped 7 bases, with 25 bases sitting between them. Germline assignment: CDR1 MNHEY and CDR2 SMNVEV (reference sequence). The CDR3 DNA is TGTGCCAGCAGTAGCTGGAGGGAGTCTCCTATTACGAATACGCAGTATTTT. Translating gives CASSSWRESPITNTQYF.

This clone is a singleton in its sample. V is TRBV28 and J is TRBJ2-7, with D maybe TRBD1 (6 bases). Trimming removed 2 bases from V and 0 bases from J, with 17 bases in between. The germline V gene has CDR1 MDHEN and CDR2 SYDVKM. The CDR3 runs 17 residues. The CDR3 sequence is CASSLNLRQGSSYEQYF. CDR3 nucleotide sequence: TGTGCCAGCAGTTTAAATCTTCGGCAGGGGAGCTCCTACGAGCAGTACTTC.

This chain joins TRBV11-2 and TRBJ2-3; possible D gene TRBD2, 6 bases. The germline gives CDR1 SGHAT, CDR2 FQNNGV. The ends were cut back, 1 base at V and 4 bases at J, with 21 bases in the middle. The CDR3 runs to 18 residues. The CDR3 DNA follows: TGTGCCAGCAGCTTAGGGACCCCTCGCGGGATGTTGCCAGATACGCAGTATTTT. Translated: CASSLGTPRGMLPDTQYF.